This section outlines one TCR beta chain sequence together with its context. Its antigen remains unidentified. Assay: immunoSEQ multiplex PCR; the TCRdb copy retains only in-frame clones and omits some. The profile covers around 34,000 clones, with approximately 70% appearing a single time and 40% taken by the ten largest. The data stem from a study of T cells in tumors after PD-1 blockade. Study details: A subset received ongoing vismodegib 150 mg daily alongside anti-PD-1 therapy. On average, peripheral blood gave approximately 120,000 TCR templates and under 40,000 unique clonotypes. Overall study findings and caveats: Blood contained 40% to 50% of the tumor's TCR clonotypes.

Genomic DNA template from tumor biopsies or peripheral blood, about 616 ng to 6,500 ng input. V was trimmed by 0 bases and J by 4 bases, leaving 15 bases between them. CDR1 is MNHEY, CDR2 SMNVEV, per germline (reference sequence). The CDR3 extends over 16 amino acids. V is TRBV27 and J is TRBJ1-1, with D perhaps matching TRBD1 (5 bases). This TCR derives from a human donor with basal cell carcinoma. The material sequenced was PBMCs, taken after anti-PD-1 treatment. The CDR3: CASSLSTGGGSTEAFF. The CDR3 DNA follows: TGTGCCAGCAGTTTATCAACGGGGGGTGGTAGCACTGAAGCTTTCTTT.